This T cell receptor (beta chain) was found in a study of circulating tumor DNA in untreated peripheral T-cell lymphoma (dated by TCRdb to about 2021). Results and caveats for the whole study, not just this receptor: Tumor-specific clonotypes were identified in around 80% of patients, with identification achieved from over 85% of baseline tissues and roughly 70% of baseline serum samples.

For CDR1 and CDR2, the germline V gene lists SGHNT and YENEEA. The cysteine opens and the phenylalanine closes a CDR3 of 14 amino acids. Only the CDR3 DNA stays, 42 bases, in frame from base 1. Trimming takes 5 bases from V and 4 bases from J, and the germline ends sit 12 bases apart. To identify tumor-specific TCR clonotypes, tumor tissue taken at baseline, before any treatment, was sequenced. To monitor patients with peripheral T-cell lymphoma who were getting frontline treatment on a trial, the study applied next-generation sequencing to T-cell receptor sequences. The library was prepared using the immunoSEQ multiplex PCR assay. Not all clones reach the TCRdb copy of this immuneACCESS table, which keeps in-frame sequences only. Checked studies attribute under half of the gap to unresolved V genes and leave the rest unexplained. Across this sample there are some 8,700 clones, with roughly 80% seen only once. In total, the top ten clones hold roughly 1.9% of the sample.

This clone was seen once. Its antigen is still unknown. No quality values exist for individual bases; no much larger clone is one base distant. The source is a human donor with peripheral T-cell lymphoma. Sequencing was done on a sample of tumor tissue. The sequence joins TRBV11-3 to TRBJ1-5, with the D gene not clear enough to name. The CDR3 region: CASSGFGRNQPQHF. DNA sequence: TGTGCCAGCAGCGGCTTTGGGCGGAATCAGCCCCAGCATTTT.